The 12 T cell receptor beta chains below come from one sample, sequenced in a study of OX40 agonist ivuxolimab in advanced cancers. The method was immunoSEQ multiplex PCR; TCRdb's version includes in-frame clones alone and lacks a portion of them. Of about 89,000 clones in the sample, under 95% were seen once. The sequences come from CD4+ or CD8+ T cells sorted from blood, collected in a trial of the OX40 agonist ivuxolimab. The receptor set was obtained from an adult with an advanced solid tumor such as melanoma, head and neck, liver or kidney cancer.

The chain combines TRBV27 with TRBJ2-2; 12 bases agree with TRBD2. This CDR3 has 15 amino acids. V lost 10 bases, J lost 2 bases, and 5 bases stayed unmatched. Germline-derived CDR1 and CDR2 are MNHEY and SMNVEV (reference sequence). The CDR3, as DNA: TGTGCCACCCGGACTAGCGGGACAAACACCGGGGAGCTGTTTTTT. This sequence encodes CATRTSGTNTGELFF.

V and J are TRBV10-3 and TRBJ1-3; 8 bases fit TRBD1. Germline trimming cut 2 bases from V and 0 bases from J; bases unmatched to any gene: 3. The CDR3 runs 16 residues. Germline CDR1 ENHRY, CDR2 SYGVKD. This chain's CDR3 is CAISETGTGSGNTIYF. In DNA form, the CDR3 reads TGTGCCATCAGTGAGACCGGGACAGGCTCTGGAAACACCATATATTTT.

The table lists this clone with a few counts. This chain connects TRBV2 to TRBJ1-5; TRBD1 is a possible D gene (6 bases). The CDR3 runs to 15 residues. The germline CDR1 and CDR2 sequences are SNHLY and FYNNEI. Trimming removed 1 base from V and 4 bases from J, with 11 bases in between. The CDR3 region is CASSEESGANQPQHF. CDR3 bases: TGTGCCAGCAGTGAAGAGTCGGGGGCGAATCAGCCCCAGCATTTT.

The J gene is TRBJ2-5, the V gene TRBV6-5; maybe TRBD2 (5 bases). Trimming pared 5 bases from V and 4 bases from J, leaving 11 bases between. Germline lookup yields CDR1 MNHEY and CDR2 SVGAGI. The CDR3 has 13 residues. CDR3 nucleotide sequence: TGTGCCAGCAGTCACGGGATTCGAGAGACCCAGTACTTC. Protein: CASSHGIRETQYF.

This sequence joins TRBV18 and TRBJ1-1, with 7 bases aligning to TRBD1. The germline V gene has CDR1 KGHSH and CDR2 LQKENI. The CDR3 length is 14 residues. V lost 1 base, J lost 3 bases, and 2 bases stayed unmatched. The CDR3 spells CASSPLRGDTEAFF. CDR3 in DNA: TGTGCCAGCTCACCACTCAGGGGGGACACTGAAGCTTTCTTT.

V gene TRBV29-1 combines with J gene TRBJ2-7; possibly TRBD1 for D (5 bases). Trimming removed 0 bases at V and 6 bases at J, with 12 bases between. Germline CDR1 is SQVTM and CDR2 is ANQGSEA. The CDR3 runs 13 residues. CDR3 loop: CSVEDRVAGEQYF. The DNA of the CDR3 is TGCAGCGTTGAAGACAGGGTAGCCGGCGAGCAGTACTTC.

The V and J genes are TRBV2 and TRBJ2-4; D is perhaps TRBD1 (7 bases). The V gene's germline CDR1 is SNHLY and CDR2 FYNNEI. Trimming removed 7 bases at V and 12 bases at J, with 16 bases between. This CDR3 region has 12 residues. This chain's CDR3 is CASNGGGGSQYF. The DNA for the CDR3 is TGTGCCAGCAACGGAGGGGGCGGATCTCAGTACTTC.

The chain employs TRBV6-6 and TRBJ2-7; D might be TRBD2 (5 bases). This CDR3 is built from 15 residues. Germline CDR1 is MNHNY and CDR2 is SVGAGI (reference sequence). V dropped 0 bases and J dropped 0 bases, with 9 bases sitting between them. The CDR3 loop is CASSYSAGYSYEQYF. The DNA of the CDR3 is TGTGCCAGCAGTTACTCCGCGGGCTACTCCTACGAGCAGTACTTC.

In DNA, the CDR3 is TGTGCCAGCAGCTTCGAACAGGGTCAACACGGAAAACTGTTTTTT. It yields the protein CASSFEQGQHGKLFF. The chain combines TRBV7-9 with TRBJ1-4; D is possibly TRBD1 (6 bases). Per germline, CDR1 SEHNR and CDR2 FQNEAQ (reference sequence). The CDR3 loop spans 15 amino acids. V was clipped by 3 bases and J by 10 bases, with 18 bases between them.

CDR3 coding DNA: TGTGCCAGCAGCTTATTGGCGGGTCTTGAAGCTTTCTTT. It translates to CASSLLAGLEAFF. The rearrangement joins TRBV7-2 to TRBJ1-1, with D uncertain. The V gene's germline CDR1 is SGHTA and CDR2 FQGNSA. This CDR3 region has 13 residues. The germline V and J ends were trimmed by 2 bases and 7 bases, with 11 bases remaining between them.

The chain recombines TRBV5-1 with TRBJ1-2; 7 bases map to TRBD1. CDR3 length: 15 residues. Germline loops: CDR1 SGHRS, CDR2 YFSETQ. V shed 3 bases, J shed 7 bases, and the junction held 12 bases outside the gene matches. This chain's CDR3 is CASSSGGLELRGYTF. The CDR3 coding sequence is TGCGCCAGCAGCTCAGGGGGGCTCGAGCTGCGTGGCTACACCTTC.

This chain joins TRBV30 and TRBJ2-1; no clear D gene. The CDR3 is 13 residues long. Trimming shortened V by 2 bases and J by 4 bases, and 9 bases separated the two germline ends. Germline V gives CDR1 GTSNPN, CDR2 SVGIG (reference sequence). CDR3 sequence: CAWSSTDYNEQFF. The CDR3 nucleotides are TGTGCCTGGAGTTCGACGGATTACAATGAGCAGTTCTTC.